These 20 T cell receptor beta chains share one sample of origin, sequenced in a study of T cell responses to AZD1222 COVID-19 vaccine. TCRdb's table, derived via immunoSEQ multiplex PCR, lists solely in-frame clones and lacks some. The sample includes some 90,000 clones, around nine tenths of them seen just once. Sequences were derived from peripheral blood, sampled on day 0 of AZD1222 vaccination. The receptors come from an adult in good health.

Here the CDR3 reads CASSQGTSGVTDTQYF. In DNA, the CDR3 is TGTGCCAGCAGCCAGGGGACTAGCGGGGTTACAGATACGCAGTATTTT. This chain joins TRBV3-1 (or the pseudogene TRBV3-2) and TRBJ2-3; the match to TRBD2 covers 13 bases. V lost 3 bases and J lost 3; bases outside the gene matches: 3. This CDR3 is 16 amino acids long. The germline CDR1 and CDR2 sequences are LGHDT and YNNKEL (reference sequence).

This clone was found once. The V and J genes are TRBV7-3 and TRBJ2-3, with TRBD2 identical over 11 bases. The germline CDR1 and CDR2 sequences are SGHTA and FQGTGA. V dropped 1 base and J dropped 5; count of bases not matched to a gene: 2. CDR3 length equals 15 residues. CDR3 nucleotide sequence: TGTGCCAGCAGCTTAATAGCGGGGGGGCAAGATACGCAGTATTTT. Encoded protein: CASSLIAGGQDTQYF. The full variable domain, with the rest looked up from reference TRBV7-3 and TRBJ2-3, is GAGVSQTPSNKVTEKGKYVELRCDPISGHTALYWYRQSLGQGPEFLIYFQGTGAADDSGLPNDRFFAVRPEGSVSTLKIQRTERGDSAVYLCASSLIAGGQDTQYFGPGTRLTVL.

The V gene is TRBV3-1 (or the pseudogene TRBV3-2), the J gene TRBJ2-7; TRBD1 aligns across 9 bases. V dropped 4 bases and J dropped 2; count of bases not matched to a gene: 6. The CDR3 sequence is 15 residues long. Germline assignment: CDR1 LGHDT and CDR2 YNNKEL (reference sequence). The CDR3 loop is CASSRNRDRAYEQYF. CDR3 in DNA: TGTGCCAGCAGCCGAAACCGGGACAGGGCCTACGAGCAGTACTTC.

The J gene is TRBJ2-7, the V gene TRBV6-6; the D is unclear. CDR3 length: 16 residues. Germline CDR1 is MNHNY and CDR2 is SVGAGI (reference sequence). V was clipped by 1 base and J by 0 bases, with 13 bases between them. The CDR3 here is CASSYYDPGSSYEQYF. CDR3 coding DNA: TGTGCCAGCAGTTACTATGACCCGGGCAGCTCCTACGAGCAGTACTTC.

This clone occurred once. The CDR3 sequence is CASSGPTGTLNYGYTF. The CDR3 DNA sequence: TGTGCCAGCAGCGGACCGACAGGGACACTTAACTATGGCTACACCTTC. The chain couples TRBV9 to TRBJ1-2; 7 bases fit TRBD1. In germline, CDR1 is SGDLS, CDR2 YYNGEE. The CDR3 loop spans 16 amino acids. The ends lost 3 bases at V and 1 base at J; junction bases unmatched: 9.

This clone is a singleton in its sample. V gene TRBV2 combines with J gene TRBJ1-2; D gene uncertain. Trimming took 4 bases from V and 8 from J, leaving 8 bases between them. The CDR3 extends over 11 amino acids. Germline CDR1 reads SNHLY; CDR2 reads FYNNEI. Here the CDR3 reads CASSVYEGYTF. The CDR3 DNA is TGTGCCAGCAGTGTATATGAGGGCTACACCTTC.

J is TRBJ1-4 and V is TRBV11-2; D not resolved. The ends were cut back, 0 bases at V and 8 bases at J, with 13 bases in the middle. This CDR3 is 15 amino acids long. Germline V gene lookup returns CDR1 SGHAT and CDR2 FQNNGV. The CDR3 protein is CASSLDRGVKEKLFF. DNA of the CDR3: TGTGCCAGCAGCTTAGATCGTGGGGTGAAAGAAAAACTGTTTTTT.

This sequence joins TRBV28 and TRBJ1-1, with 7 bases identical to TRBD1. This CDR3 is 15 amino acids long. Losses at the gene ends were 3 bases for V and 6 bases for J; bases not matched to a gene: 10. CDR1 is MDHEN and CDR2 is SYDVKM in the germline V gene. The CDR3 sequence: CASSLVQGRGPEAFF. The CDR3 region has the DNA TGTGCCAGCAGTTTGGTCCAGGGGAGGGGGCCTGAAGCTTTCTTT.

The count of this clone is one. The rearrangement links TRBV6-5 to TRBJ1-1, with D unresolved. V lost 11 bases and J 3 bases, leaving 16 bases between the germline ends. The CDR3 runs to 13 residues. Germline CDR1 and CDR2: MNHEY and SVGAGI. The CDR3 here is CASSMKQYTEAFF. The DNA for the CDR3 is TGTGCCTCATCTATGAAACAGTACACTGAAGCTTTCTTT.

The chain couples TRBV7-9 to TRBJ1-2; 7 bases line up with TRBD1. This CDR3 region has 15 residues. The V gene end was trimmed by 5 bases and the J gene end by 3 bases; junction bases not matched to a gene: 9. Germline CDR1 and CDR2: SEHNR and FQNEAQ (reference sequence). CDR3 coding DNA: TGTGCCAGCAGCCAGGACCAGGGGGTTCACTATGGCTACACCTTC. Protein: CASSQDQGVHYGYTF.

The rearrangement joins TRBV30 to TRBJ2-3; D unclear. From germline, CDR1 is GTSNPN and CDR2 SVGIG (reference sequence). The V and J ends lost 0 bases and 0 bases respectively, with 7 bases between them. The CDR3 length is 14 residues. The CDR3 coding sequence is TGTGCCTGGAGTGTATCAGGCAGCACAGATACGCAGTATTTT. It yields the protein CAWSVSGSTDTQYF.

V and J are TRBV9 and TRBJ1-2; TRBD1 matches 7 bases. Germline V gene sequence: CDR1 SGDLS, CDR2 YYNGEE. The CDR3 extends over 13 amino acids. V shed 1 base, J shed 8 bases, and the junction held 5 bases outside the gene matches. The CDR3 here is CASSVTGVAGYTF. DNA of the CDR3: TGTGCCAGCAGCGTAACAGGGGTGGCGGGCTACACCTTC.

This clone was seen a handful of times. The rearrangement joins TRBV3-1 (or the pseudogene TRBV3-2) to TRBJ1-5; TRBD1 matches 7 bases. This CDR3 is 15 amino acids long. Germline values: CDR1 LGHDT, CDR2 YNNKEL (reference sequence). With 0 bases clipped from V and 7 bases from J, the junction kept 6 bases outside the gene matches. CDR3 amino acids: CASSQDIGGWQPQHF. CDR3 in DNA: TGTGCCAGCAGCCAAGATATAGGGGGCTGGCAGCCCCAGCATTTT.

In DNA, the CDR3 is TGTGCCAGCAGTTTGAGCACAGATACGCAGTATTTT. It is translated as CASSLSTDTQYF. The V call is TRBV28, the J call TRBJ2-3; D not resolved. This CDR3 has 12 residues. The V end was cut by 3 bases, the J end by 0 bases, with 1 base between. Germline CDR1 MDHEN, CDR2 SYDVKM.

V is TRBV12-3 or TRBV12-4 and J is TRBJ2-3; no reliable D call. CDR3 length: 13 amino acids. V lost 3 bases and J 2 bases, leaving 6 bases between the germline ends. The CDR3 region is CASSFRDTDTQYF. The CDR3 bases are TGTGCCAGCAGTTTCCGAGACACAGATACGCAGTATTTT.

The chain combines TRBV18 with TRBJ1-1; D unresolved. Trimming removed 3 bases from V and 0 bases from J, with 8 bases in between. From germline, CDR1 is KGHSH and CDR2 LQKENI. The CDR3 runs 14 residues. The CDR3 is CASSPRRVNTEAFF. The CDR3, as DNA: TGTGCCAGCTCACCTCGGAGGGTGAACACTGAAGCTTTCTTT.

In DNA form, the CDR3 reads TGTGCCAGCTCACCACAGGGACGGAACACTGAAGCTTTCTTT. It translates to CASSPQGRNTEAFF. The rearrangement joins TRBV18 to TRBJ1-1; TRBD1 is a possible D gene (5 bases). This CDR3 comprises 14 residues. Germline assignment: CDR1 KGHSH and CDR2 LQKENI. The V gene lost 1 base and the J gene lost 1 base, with 7 bases spanning the gap.

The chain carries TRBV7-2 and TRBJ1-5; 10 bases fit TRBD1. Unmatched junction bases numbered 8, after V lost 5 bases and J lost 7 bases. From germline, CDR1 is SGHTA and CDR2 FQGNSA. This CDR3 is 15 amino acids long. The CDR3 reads CASSLETGGWQPQHF. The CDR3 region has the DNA TGTGCCAGCAGCCTAGAGACAGGGGGCTGGCAGCCCCAGCATTTT.

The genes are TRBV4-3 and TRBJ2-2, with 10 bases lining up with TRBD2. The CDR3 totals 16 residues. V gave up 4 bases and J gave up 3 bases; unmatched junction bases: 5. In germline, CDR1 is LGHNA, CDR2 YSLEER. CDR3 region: CASSREAGGDTGELFF. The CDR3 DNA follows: TGCGCCAGCAGCCGAGAAGCGGGGGGGGACACCGGGGAGCTGTTTTTT.

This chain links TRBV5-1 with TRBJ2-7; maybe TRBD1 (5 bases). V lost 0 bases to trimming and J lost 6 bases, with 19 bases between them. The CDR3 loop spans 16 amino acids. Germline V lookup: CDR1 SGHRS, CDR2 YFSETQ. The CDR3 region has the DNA TGCGCCAGCAGCTTGGCCTTCGCAGGGAAAGGAGCCGAGCAGTACTTC. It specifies CASSLAFAGKGAEQYF.